This T cell receptor (beta chain) was sequenced during a study of blood T cell repertoires in COVID-19 (dated by TCRdb to about 2020). With respect to the entire study: Samples covering the acute and convalescent phases of COVID-19 were provided by collaborators in the United States, Italy and Spain. Samples came from the ongoing ImmuneRACE study (first 160 participants) plus 1,254 subjects from 6 global collaborators. The repertoires were released in a freely available public database intended as a resource for research on the immune response to SARS-CoV-2. HLA class I and class II types, where available, came from metadata supplied by the sample provider rather than from assay-based typing. Sample metadata almost always included a de-identified subject ID, COVID-19 status, age in years and sex. The material from the prospective study consisted of cDNA or gDNA derived from T cells, B-cell-depleted T cells, or PBMCs. Deeply sampled blood TCRbeta repertoires from subjects exposed to, actively infected with, or recovered from COVID-19 were included in the dataset. Findings and caveats that apply to the study as a whole: The quantity of clinical and demographic metadata differed by source and by participant and was supplied without curation.

The immunoSEQ Assay, a bias-controlled multiplex PCR, was used to amplify TCRbeta CDR3 regions from genomic DNA. Turning to the authors' computational methods: Within the assay, amplification of reference gene primers was used to estimate how many nucleated cells each sample contained. Sequence reads were collapsed and filtered to measure the absolute abundance of every unique TCRbeta CDR3 rearrangement. For each sample, productive Simpson clonality was calculated by taking the square root of Simpson's diversity index across productive rearrangements. TCRdb's version of the immuneACCESS table is confined to in-frame rearrangements and falls short of the full clone set. An unresolved V gene accounts for under half of the shortfall where checked; the remainder is of unknown origin. That table is the source of V, J and clone size, and D and trimming were worked out from the DNA. Counted in this sample were fewer than 350,000 clones; roughly 85% of them appeared once. The biggest ten clones account for approximately 7.6% of the sample.

Regarding this clone: No antigen is known for it. Base qualities are not provided; no much larger clone lies one nucleotide away.

Whole blood was collected in K2EDTA tubes by collaborating institutions according to the institutions' own protocols. For TCRbeta analysis, collaborator samples were shipped as frozen whole blood, as isolated PBMCs, or as DNA extracted from either sample type. The source of this sequence is a human donor in a cohort sampled during active COVID-19. Sequenced input: peripheral blood.

The CDR3 has the sequence CASRTGGFGYTF. The nucleotide sequence reads TGTGCCAGCAGAACAGGGGGATTTGGCTACACCTTC. The chain was built from TRBV12-3 or TRBV12-4 and TRBJ1-2; 8 middle bases align to TRBD1. From the cysteine through the phenylalanine, the CDR3 covers 12 amino acids. The retained sequence is limited to the CDR3, 36 bases, with the frame set at the first base. V ends up 6 bases short and J 7 bases short, with an unmatched junction base count of 4.